This T cell receptor beta chain was profiled in a study of blood T cell repertoires in COVID-19. This CDR3 is built from 13 residues. The V gene's germline CDR1 is MNHEY and CDR2 SVGAGI. V dropped 6 bases and J dropped 6; count of bases not matched to a gene: 4. Repertoires were generated with immunoSEQ multiplex PCR, while TCRdb's copy carries only in-frame clones and drops some. This table holds tens of thousands of clones, over 80% found once. The source is a human donor in a cohort sampled during active COVID-19. Material: peripheral blood. The chain recombines TRBV6-5 with TRBJ1-4; 7 nucleotides line up with TRBD1. The chain's CDR3 is CASRTDRDEKLFF. CDR3 nucleotides: TGTGCCAGCAGAACAGACAGGGATGAAAAACTGTTTTTT.